One sample yielded the 26 T cell receptor beta chains listed below, sequenced in a study of long-term antiretroviral therapy in people with HIV. Running of the v3.0 immunoSEQ assay took place at survey level. Profiled with immunoSEQ multiplex PCR; TCRdb holds only in-frame clones, not every one. The sample contains around 30,000 clones, 95% to 96% of which appear only once. Sequences were derived from unsorted PBMCs, sampled approximately 6.6 years after starting antiretroviral therapy. The receptors shown here come from a man aged 25 to 40 with HIV.

V usage is TRBV9 and J usage is TRBJ2-1; maybe TRBD2 (6 bases). The CDR3 contains 16 residues. In germline, CDR1 is SGDLS, CDR2 YYNGEE. V lost 0 bases, J lost 7 bases, and 17 bases lay in between. The CDR3 spells CASSVDFYGGGNEQFF. In DNA form, the CDR3 reads TGTGCCAGCAGCGTAGACTTTTACGGTGGGGGGAATGAGCAGTTCTTC.

The genes are TRBV2 and TRBJ2-3; 10 nucleotides line up with TRBD2. Germline values: CDR1 SNHLY, CDR2 FYNNEI. The CDR3 length is 15 residues. The junction had 4 bases not matched to a gene; V was cut back by 3 bases and J by 4 bases. Written as DNA, the CDR3 is TGTGCCAGCAGTGACGAGCGGGAGGGGTCAGATACGCAGTATTTT. This gives the protein CASSDEREGSDTQYF.

This clone was found once. CDR3 residues: CASSYGTSGSYEQYF. CDR3 in DNA: TGTGCCAGCAGTTACGGGACAAGCGGGAGCTACGAGCAGTACTTC. The chain joins TRBV27 to TRBJ2-7; 8 nucleotides align to TRBD2. This CDR3 spans 15 amino acids. After removal of 4 bases from V and 3 bases from J, the junction contained 8 bases not matched to a gene. Germline assignment: CDR1 MNHEY and CDR2 SMNVEV (reference sequence).

J is TRBJ1-1 and V is TRBV5-1, with D maybe TRBD1 (6 bases). The V end was cut by 1 base, the J end by 6 bases, with 16 bases between. There are 15 residues in the CDR3. Germline lookup yields CDR1 SGHRS and CDR2 YFSETQ. The CDR3 protein is CASSLKNQGFPEAFF. The CDR3 coding sequence is TGCGCCAGCAGCTTGAAGAATCAGGGGTTTCCTGAAGCTTTCTTT.

Written as DNA, the CDR3 is TGTGCCAGCAGTGAAATTGTGCAGTACTTC. It encodes CASSEIVQYF. The V gene is TRBV6-1, the J gene TRBJ2-7; D is unresolved. There are 10 residues in the CDR3. Germline V CDR1 and CDR2: MNHNS, SASEGT. V was clipped by 2 bases and J by 9 bases, with 5 bases between them.

This chain connects TRBV9 to TRBJ1-1; D is uncertain. CDR3 length equals 16 residues. Germline CDR1 and CDR2: SGDLS and YYNGEE. Trimming cost V 1 base and J 4 bases, with 17 bases left between them. For the CDR3, the DNA is TGTGCCAGCAGCGTATCCTCCGGGGTGTATGGCACTGAAGCTTTCTTT. Protein: CASSVSSGVYGTEAFF.

V gene TRBV19 combines with J gene TRBJ1-2, with 7 bases identical to TRBD1. With V trimmed by 4 bases and J by 3 bases, 14 bases remained unmatched. The V gene's germline CDR1 is LNHDA and CDR2 SQIVND (reference sequence). The CDR3 runs to 17 residues. The CDR3 bases are TGTGCCAGTAGTACCCTTAGGGGAAGACAGGGCTACTATGGCTACACCTTC. Residues: CASSTLRGRQGYYGYTF.

The J gene is TRBJ2-1, the V gene TRBV19; 12 bases match TRBD2. The CDR3 covers 13 residues. The germline gives CDR1 LNHDA, CDR2 SQIVND (reference sequence). Losses at the gene ends were 7 bases for V and 9 bases for J; bases not matched to a gene: 4. CDR3 in DNA: TGTGCCAGTACTAGCGGGAGGGCCGGTGAGCAGTTCTTC. Residues: CASTSGRAGEQFF.

The chain combines TRBV4-3 with TRBJ2-3; the match to TRBD2 covers 7 bases. Germline V gene sequence: CDR1 LGHNA, CDR2 YSLEER. This CDR3 region has 17 residues. Losses at the gene ends were 0 bases for V and 4 bases for J; bases not matched to a gene: 10. DNA for the CDR3: TGCGCCAGCAGCCAAGACCGTAGCGGGTGGGGGGCAGATACGCAGTATTTT. Its protein product is CASSQDRSGWGADTQYF.

This chain uses TRBV27 with TRBJ1-2; TRBD1 matches at 8 bases. The germline gives CDR1 MNHEY, CDR2 SMNVEV (reference sequence). The CDR3 is 14 amino acids. Trimming cost V 5 bases and J 3 bases; bases outside gene matches: 5. CDR3 amino acids: CASSRAGQDYGYTF. The CDR3 DNA sequence: TGTGCCAGCAGTCGAGCGGGACAGGACTATGGCTACACCTTC.

Of note for this clone: At one end, the junction sequence differs from germline, possibly due to a read error. Written as DNA, the CDR3 is TGCAGCGTCCGCGAAGGGCAGGGGACTTACGGGCAGTACTTC. It yields the protein CSVREGQGTYGQYF. The chain carries TRBV29-1 and TRBJ2-7; D may correspond to TRBD1 or TRBD2 (6 bases each). The CDR3 runs 14 residues. Germline lookup yields CDR1 SQVTM and CDR2 ANQGSEA.

The chain carries TRBV7-8 and TRBJ1-1; D is possibly TRBD1 (6 bases). The CDR3 runs 14 residues. CDR1 SGHVS and CDR2 FQNEAQ come from the germline V gene. Trimming took off 6 bases at V and 3 bases at J, with 14 bases between the two ends. The chain's CDR3 is CASRGGRSDTEAFF. DNA for the CDR3: TGTGCCAGCAGAGGGGGACGTTCGGACACTGAAGCTTTCTTT.

The chain links TRBV2 to TRBJ1-6; D remains ambiguous. The CDR3 runs 15 residues. The V end was cut by 4 bases, the J end by 6 bases, with 13 bases between. Germline V gene lookup returns CDR1 SNHLY and CDR2 FYNNEI. The CDR3 bases are TGTGCCAGCAGTGGATCCAGGTTCGGTAATTCACCCCTCCACTTT. Its protein is CASSGSRFGNSPLHF.

The V call is TRBV30, the J call TRBJ2-7; D gene ambiguous. CDR1 is GTSNPN, CDR2 SVGIG, per germline (reference sequence). This CDR3 contains 12 residues. V lost 0 bases to trimming and J lost 7 bases, with 10 bases between them. CDR3 coding DNA: TGTGCCTGGAGTGTACTTGTGGGGGAGCAGTACTTC. Encoded protein: CAWSVLVGEQYF.

This chain joins TRBV9 and TRBJ2-3, with 8 bases fitting TRBD2. The J segment lost 8 bases and the V segment lost 7 bases, leaving 6 bases of the junction unmatched. CDR1 is SGDLS, CDR2 YYNGEE, per germline. This CDR3 region has 12 residues. CDR3 region: CASSGGMGTQYF. CDR3 nucleotides: TGTGCCAGCTCGGGGGGGATGGGTACGCAGTATTTT.

The chain couples TRBV5-6 to TRBJ2-5; TRBD1 might be the D (5 bases). Germline CDR1 SGHDT, CDR2 YYEEEE. V dropped 0 bases and J dropped 4 bases, with 7 bases sitting between them. The length of the CDR3 is 13 residues. CDR3 bases: TGTGCCAGCAGCTTGGCAGGGCGAGAGACCCAGTACTTC. Its protein is CASSLAGRETQYF.

V and J are TRBV7-9 and TRBJ2-5; D gene ambiguous. V was pared by 4 bases and J by 5 bases, with 17 bases between. The CDR3 extends over 15 amino acids. Looked up from germline, CDR1 is SEHNR and CDR2 is FQNEAQ (reference sequence). The CDR3 loop reads CASSSTTQLGETQYF. The CDR3 bases are TGTGCCAGCAGCTCCACGACTCAGTTGGGGGAGACCCAGTACTTC.

The V and J genes are TRBV6-6 and TRBJ1-2; 8 positions match TRBD1. Trimming cost V 4 bases and J 3 bases; bases outside gene matches: 4. This CDR3 spans 14 amino acids. The germline V gene encodes CDR1 MNHNY and CDR2 SVGAGI (reference sequence). In nucleotides, the CDR3 is TGTGCCAGCAGTTCGACAGGGGATGACTATGGCTACACCTTC. Translating gives CASSSTGDDYGYTF.

The chain uses TRBV27 and TRBJ1-1; D not resolved. CDR1 is MNHEY, CDR2 SMNVEV, per germline (reference sequence). V shed 6 bases and J shed 3 bases, with 8 bases lying between them. The length of the CDR3 is 12 residues. This chain's CDR3 is CASRSPDTEAFF. In DNA form, the CDR3 reads TGTGCCAGCAGAAGTCCCGACACTGAAGCTTTCTTT.

V usage is TRBV7-2 and J usage is TRBJ2-1, with TRBD2 as a possible D gene (6 bases). Deletions cut 3 bases from V and 8 bases from J, with 17 bases between. The CDR3 is 15 residues long. The V gene's germline CDR1 is SGHTA and CDR2 FQGNSA. For the CDR3, the DNA is TGTGCCAGCAGCTTGGGTGGCGGGGTTGGCGATGAGCAGTTCTTC. This gives the protein CASSLGGGVGDEQFF.

This clone was seen just once. The chain joins TRBV2 to TRBJ1-1, with D uncertain. CDR3 length equals 13 residues. Trimming removed 7 bases at V and 1 base at J, with 10 bases between. CDR1 is SNHLY, CDR2 FYNNEI, per germline. The DNA of the CDR3 is TGTGCCAGCATGTCACGAACGAACACTGAAGCTTTCTTT. It translates to CASMSRTNTEAFF.

This chain joins TRBV5-1 and TRBJ2-5, with D possibly TRBD1 on 6 matching bases. Germline CDR1 reads SGHRS; CDR2 reads YFSETQ. The CDR3 consists of 13 residues. V was cut by 7 bases and J by 5 bases, with 15 bases left in between. Here the CDR3 DNA reads TGCGCCAGCGCCCAGGGGAGAGAGGAGACCCAGTACTTC. Residues: CASAQGREETQYF.

The chain uses TRBV6-1 and TRBJ2-7; TRBD1 might be the D (6 bases). The CDR3 is made up of 14 amino acids. Germline loops: CDR1 MNHNS, CDR2 SASEGT. V was shortened by 4 bases and J by 0 bases, with 10 bases between the two germline ends. The CDR3 reads CASSVGQLSYEQYF. The CDR3 bases are TGTGCCAGCAGTGTAGGACAGCTCTCCTACGAGCAGTACTTC.

The rearrangement uses TRBV12-5 and TRBJ1-1; D uncertain. The CDR3 is 15 amino acids. Trimming shortened V by 6 bases and J by 0 bases, and 14 bases separated the two germline ends. Germline V lookup: CDR1 LGHNT, CDR2 FRNRAP. The CDR3 DNA is TGTGCTAGTGGAGCCGGGGAACCCATGAACACTGAAGCTTTCTTT. This translates into CASGAGEPMNTEAFF.

This chain uses TRBV27 with TRBJ2-3; TRBD2 matches 9 bases. Germline V gene lookup returns CDR1 MNHEY and CDR2 SMNVEV (reference sequence). This CDR3 spans 15 amino acids. With V trimmed by 4 bases and J by 2 bases, 4 bases remained unmatched. DNA of the CDR3: TGTGCCAGCAGTTGGGGACTAGCAGACACAGATACGCAGTATTTT. Translated, it gives CASSWGLADTDTQYF.

The V gene is TRBV5-4, the J gene TRBJ2-7; 8 nucleotides line up with TRBD2. The germline V gene encodes CDR1 SGHNT and CDR2 YYREEE (reference sequence). The CDR3 contains 18 residues. With V trimmed by 3 bases and J by 0 bases, 14 bases remained unmatched. CDR3 bases: TGTGCCAGCAGCTATGGCGATAGCGGGGCACTTTACTCCTACGAGCAGTACTTC. Translation gives CASSYGDSGALYSYEQYF.